This T cell receptor beta chain stems from a study of CD8 T cells in Susac syndrome. It was with random hexamers that roughly 0.45 to 1 ug RNA was reverse transcribed. An immunoSEQ multiplex PCR amplified TCR beta CDR3 over 54 Vbeta and 13 Jbeta. TCRdb independently ran MiXCR on the immunoSEQ multiplex PCR reads; one entry per CDR3 protein. The table shows around 160,000 distinct CDR3 sequences, with just under 95% occurring only once. CDR1 is MDHEN, CDR2 SYDVKM, per germline. V was trimmed by 4 bases and J by 0 bases, leaving 12 bases between them. The CDR3 contains 15 residues. As controls, healthy donors matched for age and sex were used.

This chain joins TRBV28 and TRBJ2-5, with D possibly TRBD2 on 6 matching bases. The source material was CD4+ T cells from PBMCs. The TCR sequence derives from a human donor in good health. The CDR3 nucleotides are TGTGCCAGCAGTTCCGCGGGGTTGTACCAAGAGACCCAGTACTTC. Its protein is CASSSAGLYQETQYF.